These T cell receptor beta chains were read from a single sample in a study of Ad26.COV2.S vaccination and SARS-CoV-2 variants. Measured with immunoSEQ multiplex PCR; TCRdb has only the in-frame clones, and not every one. This sample has a few hundred thousand clones, with approximately 90% found just once. This specimen consisted of peripheral blood, obtained in a trial of Ad26.COV2.S vaccine versus placebo. Source of these receptors: a person aged 18-65 years who received the Ad26.COV2.S COVID-19 vaccine or a placebo. Both conserved end residues are part of each CDR3. The order of the fields is V gene, clone size, J gene, D gene, CDR3 DNA, CDR3 protein. A D gene is named only where the DNA matches it firmly. Clone size is given for some rows only: seen once, a few or many times, or a class if the clone is expanded.

v_call: TRBV7-6; clone_size: NA; j_call: TRBJ2-1; d_call: TRBD2; cdr3_nt: TGTGCCAGCTCCTTGGGGTTAGCGGGGGCCTACAATGAGCAGTTCTTC; cdr3_aa: CASSLGLAGAYNEQFF
v_call: TRBV7-6; clone_size: NA; j_call: TRBJ2-5; d_call: NA; cdr3_nt: TGTGCCAGCAGCTACGGACCTCTGGAGACCCAGTACTTC; cdr3_aa: CASSYGPLETQYF
v_call: TRBV5-1; clone_size: NA; j_call: TRBJ1-1; d_call: NA; cdr3_nt: TGCGCCAGCAGCTTGGCCCTAGGAGCTGAAGCTTTCTTT; cdr3_aa: CASSLALGAEAFF
v_call: TRBV7-9; clone_size: NA; j_call: TRBJ2-7; d_call: NA; cdr3_nt: TGTGCCAGCAGCCGCTACTACGAGCAGTACTTC; cdr3_aa: CASSRYYEQYF
v_call: TRBV15; clone_size: NA; j_call: TRBJ2-3; d_call: TRBD2; cdr3_nt: TGTGCCACCAGCGCACTAGCGGGGGGCCCGGATACGCAGTATTTT; cdr3_aa: CATSALAGGPDTQYF
v_call: TRBV4-3; clone_size: once; j_call: TRBJ2-2; d_call: TRBD2; cdr3_nt: TGCGCCAGCAGCCAAGCCGTACTAGCGGGGGGCGCCGGGGAGCTGTTTTTT; cdr3_aa: CASSQAVLAGGAGELFF
v_call: TRBV5-6; clone_size: NA; j_call: TRBJ1-5; d_call: NA; cdr3_nt: TGTGCCAGCAGCTCCCCGGGACAGCCCCAGCATTTT; cdr3_aa: CASSSPGQPQHF
v_call: TRBV6-2/TRBV6-3; clone_size: NA; j_call: TRBJ2-5; d_call: TRBD2; cdr3_nt: TGTGCCAGCAGTTCGGGGGGGCCGGGGGAGACCCAGTACTTC; cdr3_aa: CASSSGGPGETQYF
v_call: TRBV5-1; clone_size: NA; j_call: TRBJ2-7; d_call: NA; cdr3_nt: TGCGCCAGCAGCTATTCTTTTGCGGGGGCAGCTTACGAGCAGTACTTC; cdr3_aa: CASSYSFAGAAYEQYF
v_call: TRBV27; clone_size: NA; j_call: TRBJ1-6; d_call: TRBD1; cdr3_nt: TGTGCCAGCAGCCTGACAGGGGGGAATTCACCCCTCCACTTT; cdr3_aa: CASSLTGGNSPLHF
v_call: TRBV10-3; clone_size: NA; j_call: TRBJ1-6; d_call: NA; cdr3_nt: TGTGCCATAAAATCCCCCGGTGAGTTGAGCTCCTATAATTCACCCCTCCACTTT; cdr3_aa: CAIKSPGELSSYNSPLHF
v_call: TRBV3-1/TRBV3-2; clone_size: NA; j_call: TRBJ2-3; d_call: TRBD2; cdr3_nt: TGTGCCAGCAGCCAAGTTGGGAGCGGGGGGGCTTTTGGCACAGATACGCAGTATTTT; cdr3_aa: CASSQVGSGGAFGTDTQYF
v_call: TRBV5-1; clone_size: NA; j_call: TRBJ2-7; d_call: NA; cdr3_nt: TGCGCCAGCAGCTTGGATTCGGGACACCACTACGAGCAGTACTTC; cdr3_aa: CASSLDSGHHYEQYF
v_call: TRBV5-4; clone_size: NA; j_call: TRBJ2-7; d_call: TRBD2; cdr3_nt: TGTGCCAGCAGTACTAGCGGGGGGACCTCCTACGAGCAGTACTTC; cdr3_aa: CASSTSGGTSYEQYF
v_call: TRBV4-3; clone_size: NA; j_call: TRBJ1-4; d_call: NA; cdr3_nt: TGCGCCAGCAGCCAAGATGCGAGGGGAGCAACTAATGAAAAACTGTTTTTT; cdr3_aa: CASSQDARGATNEKLFF
v_call: TRBV7-6; clone_size: NA; j_call: TRBJ2-5; d_call: TRBD1; cdr3_nt: TGTGCCAGCGCCGGGACAGTGACCCAAGAGACCCAGTACTTC; cdr3_aa: CASAGTVTQETQYF
v_call: TRBV7-9; clone_size: NA; j_call: TRBJ1-4; d_call: NA; cdr3_nt: TGTGCCAGCAGCTCCCCGGGAAATGAAAAACTGTTTTTT; cdr3_aa: CASSSPGNEKLFF
v_call: TRBV5-1; clone_size: NA; j_call: TRBJ2-7; d_call: NA; cdr3_nt: TGCGCCAGCAGCCCCCCGCGATCTGGCGGGGCTTACTACGAGCAGTACTTC; cdr3_aa: CASSPPRSGGAYYEQYF
v_call: TRBV6-9; clone_size: once; j_call: TRBJ1-2; d_call: NA; cdr3_nt: TGTGCCAGCATAGCATTCACCTTC; cdr3_aa: CASIAFTF
v_call: TRBV11-2; clone_size: NA; j_call: TRBJ2-7; d_call: NA; cdr3_nt: TGTGCCAGCAGCTTAGATTTGGGGTCCCCCTACGAGCAGTACTTC; cdr3_aa: CASSLDLGSPYEQYF
v_call: TRBV7-2; clone_size: NA; j_call: TRBJ1-2; d_call: NA; cdr3_nt: TGTGCCAGCAGCTTAGAGTACGGGACGGATGGCTACACCTTC; cdr3_aa: CASSLEYGTDGYTF
v_call: TRBV7-2; clone_size: NA; j_call: TRBJ1-1; d_call: NA; cdr3_nt: TGTGCCAGCAGCTTAGTGGGGACTCTAGGGAACACTGAAGCTTTCTTT; cdr3_aa: CASSLVGTLGNTEAFF